This T cell receptor (beta chain) was sequenced during a study of cytomegalovirus exposure and HLA in healthy donors. Study in general: Researchers found that about 84% of 350 to 500 genotyped donors fell within the Caucasian-associated ancestry cluster. General study points: Later work found that TCR association rates differed between HLA loci; DRB1 had the most and HLA-C the fewest. In a later analysis, specific HLA alleles were associated with 15,000 to 20,000 TCR beta sequences at a 0.05 false discovery rate.

PCR employed 60 Vbeta and 13 Jbeta primers. Here immunoSEQ multiplex PCR was the method, and the copy in TCRdb shows in-frame clones only, minus some. The data hold fewer than 200,000 clones, with around 83% observed a single time. Germline V lookup: CDR1 SGHRS, CDR2 YFSETQ. There are 16 residues in the CDR3. Losses at the gene ends were 0 bases for V and 4 bases for J; bases not matched to a gene: 3. This clone has just one count. Its antigen is not identified. This receptor was taken from a man younger than 45 in good health and CMV-seropositive. The material sequenced was PBMCs. The V gene is TRBV5-1, the J gene TRBJ2-7; 14 bases are shared with TRBD2. The CDR3 region is CASSLGGLAGEYEQYV. The CDR3 DNA is TGCGCCAGCAGCTTGGGGGGACTAGCGGGAGAGTACGAGCAGTACGTC.